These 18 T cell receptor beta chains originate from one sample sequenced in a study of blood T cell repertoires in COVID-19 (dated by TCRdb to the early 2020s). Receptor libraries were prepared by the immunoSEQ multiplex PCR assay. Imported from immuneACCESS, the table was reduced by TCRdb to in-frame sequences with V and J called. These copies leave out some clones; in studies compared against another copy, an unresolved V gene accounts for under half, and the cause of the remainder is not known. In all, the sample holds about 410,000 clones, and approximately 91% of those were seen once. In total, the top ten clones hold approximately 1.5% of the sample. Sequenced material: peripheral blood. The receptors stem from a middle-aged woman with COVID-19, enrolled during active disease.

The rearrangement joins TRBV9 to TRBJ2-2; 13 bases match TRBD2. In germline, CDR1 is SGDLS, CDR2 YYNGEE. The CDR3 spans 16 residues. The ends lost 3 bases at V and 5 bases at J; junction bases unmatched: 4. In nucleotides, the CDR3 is TGTGCCAGCAGCGCCGGACTAGCGGGAGCAACCGGGGAGCTGTTTTTT. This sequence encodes CASSAGLAGATGELFF.

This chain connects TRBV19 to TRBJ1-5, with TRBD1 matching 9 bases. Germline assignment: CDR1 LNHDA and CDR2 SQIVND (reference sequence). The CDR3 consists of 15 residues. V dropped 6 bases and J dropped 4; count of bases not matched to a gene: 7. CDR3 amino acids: CASSLGQGTNQPQHF. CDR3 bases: TGTGCCAGTAGCCTGGGACAGGGAACGAATCAGCCCCAGCATTTT.

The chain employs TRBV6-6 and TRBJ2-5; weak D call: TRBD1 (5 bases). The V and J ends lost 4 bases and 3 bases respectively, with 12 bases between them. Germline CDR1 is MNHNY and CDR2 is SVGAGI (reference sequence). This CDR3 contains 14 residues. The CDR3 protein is CASSSSRREETQYF. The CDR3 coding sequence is TGTGCCAGCAGTTCCTCCCGCAGGGAAGAGACCCAGTACTTC.

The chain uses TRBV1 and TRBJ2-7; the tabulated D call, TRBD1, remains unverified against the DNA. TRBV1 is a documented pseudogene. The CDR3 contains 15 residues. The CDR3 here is CTSSQERTGGGEQYF. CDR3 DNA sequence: TGCACCAGCAGCCAAGAACGGACAGGGGGCGGCGAGCAGTACTTC.

The CDR3 bases are TGTGCCAGCAGCTCCAGCCTCGGGGCAGGGGCTGTCCCTAACTATGGCTACACCTTC. It yields the protein CASSSSLGAGAVPNYGYTF. The gene calls are TRBV7-2 and TRBJ1-2; tentatively, D is TRBD1 (6 bases). This CDR3 comprises 19 residues. Deletions cut 4 bases from V and 0 bases from J, with 24 bases between. CDR1 is SGHTA and CDR2 is FQGNSA in the germline V gene. The full variable domain, with the rest looked up from reference TRBV7-2 and TRBJ1-2, is GAGVSQSPSNKVTEKGKDVELRCDPISGHTALYWYRQSLGQGLEFLIYFQGNSAPDKSGLPSDRFSAERTGGSVSTLTIQRTQQEDSAVYLCASSSSLGAGAVPNYGYTFGSGTRLTVV.

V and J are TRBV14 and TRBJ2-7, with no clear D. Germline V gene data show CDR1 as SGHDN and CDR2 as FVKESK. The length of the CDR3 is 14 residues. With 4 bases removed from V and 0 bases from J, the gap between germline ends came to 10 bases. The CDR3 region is CASSRKISSYEQYF. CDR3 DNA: TGTGCCAGCAGCCGAAAAATTAGCTCCTACGAGCAGTACTTC. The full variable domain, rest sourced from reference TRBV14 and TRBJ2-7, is EAGVTQFPSHSVIEKGQTVTLRCDPISGHDNLYWYRRVMGKEIKFLLHFVKESKQDESGMPNNRFLAERTGGTYSTLKVQPAELEDSGVYFCASSRKISSYEQYFGPGTRLTVT.

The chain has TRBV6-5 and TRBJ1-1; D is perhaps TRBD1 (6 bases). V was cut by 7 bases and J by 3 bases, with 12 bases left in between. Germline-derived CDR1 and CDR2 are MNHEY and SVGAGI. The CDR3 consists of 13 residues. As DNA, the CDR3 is TGTGCCAGCACAGGGGCCAGGGACACTGAAGCTTTCTTT. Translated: CASTGARDTEAFF.

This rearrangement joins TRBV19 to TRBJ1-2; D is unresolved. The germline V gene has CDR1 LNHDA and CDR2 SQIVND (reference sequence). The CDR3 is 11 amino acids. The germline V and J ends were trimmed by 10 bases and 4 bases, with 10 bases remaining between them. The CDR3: CATQDSYGYTF. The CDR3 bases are TGTGCCACCCAGGATTCCTATGGCTACACCTTC. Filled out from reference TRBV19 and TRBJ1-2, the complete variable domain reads DGGITQSPKYLFRKEGQNVTLSCEQNLNHDAMYWYRQDPGQGLRLIYYSQIVNDFQKGDIAEGYSVSREKKESFPLTVTSAQKNPTAFYLCATQDSYGYTFGSGTRLTVV.

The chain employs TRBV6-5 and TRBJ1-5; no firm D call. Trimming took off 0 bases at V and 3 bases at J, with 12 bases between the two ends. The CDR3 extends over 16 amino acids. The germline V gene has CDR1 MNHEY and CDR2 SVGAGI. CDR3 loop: CASSYSSVNSNQPQHF. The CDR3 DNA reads TGTGCCAGCAGTTACTCGAGTGTCAACTCCAATCAGCCCCAGCATTTT.

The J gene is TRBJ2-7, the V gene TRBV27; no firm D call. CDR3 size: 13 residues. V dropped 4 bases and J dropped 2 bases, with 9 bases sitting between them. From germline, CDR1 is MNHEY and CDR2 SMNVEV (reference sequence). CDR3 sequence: CASSSTPAYEQYF. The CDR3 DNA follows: TGTGCCAGCAGTTCAACCCCAGCCTACGAGCAGTACTTC.

The CDR3 DNA sequence: TGTGCCAGCACCCCCCGGACACCAGATATCTATGGCTACACCTTC. Translated, it gives CASTPRTPDIYGYTF. This chain joins TRBV28 and TRBJ1-2; D perhaps matches TRBD1 (5 bases). Trimming left V 7 bases short and J 4 bases short, with 19 bases between. CDR3 length equals 15 residues. CDR1 and CDR2 from the germline V gene are MDHEN and SYDVKM.

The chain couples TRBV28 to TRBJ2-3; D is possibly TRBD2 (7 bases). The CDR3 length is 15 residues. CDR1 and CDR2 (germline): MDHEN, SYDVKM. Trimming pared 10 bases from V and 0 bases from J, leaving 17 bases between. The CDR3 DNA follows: TGTGCCACTGCAATCGGGGGGCTCAGCACAGATACGCAGTATTTT. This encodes CATAIGGLSTDTQYF.

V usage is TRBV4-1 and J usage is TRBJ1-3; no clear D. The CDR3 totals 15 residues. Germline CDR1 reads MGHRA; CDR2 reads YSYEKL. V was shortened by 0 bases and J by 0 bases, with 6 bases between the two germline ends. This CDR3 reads CASSQDPGSGNTIYF. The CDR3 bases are TGCGCCAGCAGCCAAGATCCCGGCTCTGGAAACACCATATATTTT.

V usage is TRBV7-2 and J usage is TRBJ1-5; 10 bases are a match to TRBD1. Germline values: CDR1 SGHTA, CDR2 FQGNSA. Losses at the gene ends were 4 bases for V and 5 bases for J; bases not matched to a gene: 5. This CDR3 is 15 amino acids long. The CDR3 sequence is CASSWGQGRDQPQHF. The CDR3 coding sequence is TGTGCCAGCAGCTGGGGACAGGGGAGGGATCAGCCCCAGCATTTT.

The CDR3 DNA reads as TGCGCCAGCAGCTTGGGACAGGGGGCGAACGGGGAGCTGTTTTTT. The encoded protein is CASSLGQGANGELFF. This chain links TRBV5-1 with TRBJ2-2; TRBD1 agrees at 10 bases. The CDR3 consists of 15 residues. Trimming at V came to 0 bases and at J to 7 bases, leaving 3 bases not matched to a gene. Germline CDR1 and CDR2: SGHRS and YFSETQ.

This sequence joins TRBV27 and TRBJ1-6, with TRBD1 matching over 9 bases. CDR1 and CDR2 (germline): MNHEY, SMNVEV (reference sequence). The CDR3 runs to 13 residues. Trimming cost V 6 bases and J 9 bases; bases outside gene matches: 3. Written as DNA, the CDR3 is TGTGCCAGCAGGGGACAGGGTCCTTCACCCCTCCACTTT. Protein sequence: CASRGQGPSPLHF.

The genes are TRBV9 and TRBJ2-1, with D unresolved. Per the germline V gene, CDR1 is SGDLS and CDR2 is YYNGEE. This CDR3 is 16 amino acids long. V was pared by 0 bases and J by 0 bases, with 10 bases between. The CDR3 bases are TGTGCCAGCAGCGTAGCAAGCGCCAGCTCCTACAATGAGCAGTTCTTC. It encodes CASSVASASSYNEQFF. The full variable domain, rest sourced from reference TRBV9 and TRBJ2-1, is DSGVTQTPKHLITATGQRVTLRCSPRSGDLSVYWYQQSLDQGLQFLIQYYNGEERAKGNILERFSAQQFPDLHSELNLSSLELGDSALYFCASSVASASSYNEQFFGPGTRLTVL.

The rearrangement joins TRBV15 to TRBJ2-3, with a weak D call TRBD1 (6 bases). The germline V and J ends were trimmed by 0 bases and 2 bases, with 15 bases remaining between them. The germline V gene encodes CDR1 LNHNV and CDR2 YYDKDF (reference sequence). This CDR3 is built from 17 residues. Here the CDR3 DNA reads TGTGCCACCAGCAGAGATATGGACAGTATGGTCACAGATACGCAGTATTTT. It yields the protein CATSRDMDSMVTDTQYF.